This section outlines one T cell receptor (beta chain) sequence together with its context. Assay: immunoSEQ multiplex PCR; the TCRdb copy retains only in-frame clones and omits some. The sample lists 200,000 to 250,000 clones; around 90% were seen once. This record belongs to a study of cytomegalovirus exposure and HLA in healthy donors. Among the 120 subjects of the validation cohort, separate from the approximately 670-subject first cohort, were the donors. This sequence originates from a woman between 18 and 30 years old in good health and CMV-seropositive. Sequencing used PBMCs.

CDR3 sequence reads: CASWGPRYEQYF. The CDR3 coding sequence is TGTGCCAGCTGGGGCCCCCGCTACGAGCAGTACTTC. This sequence joins TRBV28 and TRBJ2-7; tentative D call: TRBD1 (5 bases). V shed 8 bases and J shed 3 bases, with 11 bases lying between them. This CDR3 has 12 amino acids. Looked up from germline, CDR1 is MDHEN and CDR2 is SYDVKM.